These 4 T cell receptor beta chains share one sample of origin, sequenced in a study of prognosis after radiotherapy for stage I lung cancer. Two rounds of multiplex PCR amplified TCR beta CDR3 from genomic DNA. First-round PCR, the initial amplification, used primers specific to each TRBV and TRBJ gene. In TCRdb, the multiplex PCR reads were re-called with MiXCR into one record per CDR3 protein. Among approximately 35,000 distinct CDR3 sequences listed, approximately 32% were seen once. Material: PBMCs, obtained before or after stereotactic body radiation therapy (not recorded which). These receptors all stem from a donor aged 50 or older with non-small cell lung cancer.

As concerns this clonotype: It differs at one base from a far larger clone, so likely a read error. The genes are TRBV7-3 and TRBJ1-2; TRBD1 agrees at 9 bases. The CDR3 runs 14 residues. Germline V CDR1 and CDR2: SGHTA, FQGTGA. V was clipped by 7 bases and J by 5 bases; unmatched bases: 8. CDR3 DNA sequence: TGTGCCAGCATCTCGGGGACAGGGTCTTATGGCTACACCTTC. Amino acid sequence: CASISGTGSYGYTF.

This clonotype was counted at least ten times. CDR3 loop: CAWARAGDPWGYTF. In DNA form, the CDR3 reads TGTGCCTGGGCCCGGGCAGGGGATCCTTGGGGCTACACCTTC. This chain joins TRBV30 and TRBJ1-2, with TRBD1 as a possible D gene (6 bases). Trimming pared 5 bases from V and 8 bases from J, leaving 21 bases between. The CDR3 is 14 residues long. Germline CDR1 GTSNPN, CDR2 SVGIG (reference sequence).

This clonotype was observed many times. The J gene is TRBJ2-7, the V gene TRBV2; D gene ambiguous. Germline CDR1 is SNHLY and CDR2 is FYNNEI. V shed 6 bases and J shed 3 bases, with 6 bases lying between them. This CDR3 is 11 amino acids long. This CDR3 is CASRESYEQYF. Written as DNA, the CDR3 is TGTGCCAGCAGGGAAAGCTACGAGCAGTACTTC.

As to this clonotype: A far larger clone is only one base removed, so a read error is likely. The rearrangement links TRBV7-9 to TRBJ2-2, with D possibly being TRBD1 or TRBD2 (7 bases each). Germline loops: CDR1 SEHNR, CDR2 FQNEAQ (reference sequence). CDR3 length equals 17 residues. The CDR3 is CASILRGRGRNTGELFF. The CDR3 DNA reads TGTGCCAGCATCTTAAGGGGGAGGGGGCGGAACACCGGGGAGCTGTTTTTT.